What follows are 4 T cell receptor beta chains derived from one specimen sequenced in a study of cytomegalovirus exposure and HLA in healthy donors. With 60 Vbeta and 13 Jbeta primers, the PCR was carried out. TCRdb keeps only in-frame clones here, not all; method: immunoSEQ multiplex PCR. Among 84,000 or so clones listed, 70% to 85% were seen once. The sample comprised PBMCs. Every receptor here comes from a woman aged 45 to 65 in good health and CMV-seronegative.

The CDR3: CASSLTSGGTDTQYF. The CDR3 DNA reads as TGTGCCAGCAGCCTTACTAGCGGGGGCACAGATACGCAGTATTTT. The J gene is TRBJ2-3, the V gene TRBV5-4, with 10 positions matching TRBD2. This CDR3 spans 15 amino acids. Germline-derived CDR1 and CDR2 are SGHNT and YYREEE (reference sequence). V was pared by 4 bases and J by 1 base, with 3 bases of the junction left unmatched.

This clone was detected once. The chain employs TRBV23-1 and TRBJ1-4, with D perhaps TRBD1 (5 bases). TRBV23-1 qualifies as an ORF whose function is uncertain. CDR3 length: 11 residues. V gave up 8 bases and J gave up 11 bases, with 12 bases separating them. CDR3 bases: TGCGCCAGCTCGCAGGGAGGGAAACTGTTTTTT. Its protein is CASSQGGKLFF.

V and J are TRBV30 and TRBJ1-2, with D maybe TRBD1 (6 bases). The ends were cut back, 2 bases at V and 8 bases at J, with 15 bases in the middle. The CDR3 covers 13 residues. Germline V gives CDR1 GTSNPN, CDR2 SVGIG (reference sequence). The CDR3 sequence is CAWSPGQRWGYTF. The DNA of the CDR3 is TGTGCCTGGAGTCCTGGACAGAGGTGGGGCTACACCTTC.

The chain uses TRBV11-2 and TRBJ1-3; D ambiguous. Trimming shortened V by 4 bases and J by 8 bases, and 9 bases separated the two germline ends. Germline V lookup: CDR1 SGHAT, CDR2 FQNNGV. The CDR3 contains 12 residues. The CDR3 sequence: CASSSGGDTIYF. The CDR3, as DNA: TGTGCCAGCAGCTCAGGCGGGGACACCATATATTTT.